This T cell receptor (beta chain) stems from a study of blood T cell repertoires in COVID-19. Study in general: Whether acute or convalescent, the COVID-19 samples came from the United States, Italy and Spain. The analysed material was cDNA or gDNA that came from T cells, B-cell-depleted T cells, or PBMCs.

This CDR3 is 14 amino acids long. The V gene's germline CDR1 is MNHEY and CDR2 SVGAGI. Libraries were prepared by immunoSEQ multiplex PCR; TCRdb keeps only in-frame clonotypes and omits some of them. The sample has roughly 100,000 clones; more than 75% are singletons. As concerns this clone: An end of the junction does not agree with germline; a read error may underlie this.

Sequencing used peripheral blood. This receptor was obtained from a human donor in a cohort sampled during active COVID-19. The chain uses TRBV6-5 and TRBJ1-1, with 8 bases that match TRBD1. As DNA, the CDR3 is TGTGCCAGCATTTACGGGACAGGGAACACTGAAGCTTTCTTT. The encoded protein is CASIYGTGNTEAFF.